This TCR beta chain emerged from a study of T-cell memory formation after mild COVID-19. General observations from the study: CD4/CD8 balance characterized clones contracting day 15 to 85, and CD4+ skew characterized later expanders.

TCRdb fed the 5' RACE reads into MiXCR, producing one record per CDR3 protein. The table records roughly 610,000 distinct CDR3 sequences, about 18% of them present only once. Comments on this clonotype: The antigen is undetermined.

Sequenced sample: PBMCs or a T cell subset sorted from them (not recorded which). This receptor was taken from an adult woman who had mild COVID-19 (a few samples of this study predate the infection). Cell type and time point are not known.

The CDR3 protein is CASSFWEVNQPQHF. For the CDR3, the DNA is TGTGCCAGCAGTTTTTGGGAAGTAAATCAGCCCCAGCATTTT. The V and J genes are TRBV12-3 or TRBV12-4 and TRBJ1-5; the D is unclear. The CDR3 totals 14 residues. V lost 3 bases, J lost 4 bases, and 10 bases lay in between.